This is a list of T cell receptor beta chains from one sample in a study of radiation and T cells in renal cell carcinoma. The protocol was immunoSEQ multiplex PCR, while the TCRdb copy is restricted to in-frame clones and leaves out a portion. The profile shows some 120,000 clones, 81% of them singletons. Sequencing used blood, obtained from a patient whose treatment included radiotherapy and nephrectomy. The receptors originated from an older woman with renal cell carcinoma. CDR3s include the opening cysteine and the closing phenylalanine or tryptophan. The D gene is left open where the match is weak. Size is omitted from some rows. Given values are once, few, many or a class for expanded clones.

>NA|TRBV5-1|TRBJ1-1|NA
TGCGCCAGCAGCTCAGGGATCAATGAACTGACTGAAGCTTTCTTT
CASSSGINELTEAFF
>NA|TRBV15|TRBJ1-3|TRBD1
TGTGCCACCAGCAGAGATCGACAGGGACCCTCTGGAAACACCATATATTTT
CATSRDRQGPSGNTIYF
>NA|TRBV18|TRBJ1-5|NA
TGTGCCAGCTCCAAGGCCAGGGATCAGCCCCAGCATTTT
CASSKARDQPQHF
>NA|TRBV7-2|TRBJ1-4|NA
TGTGCCAGCAGCTTTGGGGGCTCAGGGGAAAAACTGTTTTTT
CASSFGGSGEKLFF
>NA|TRBV9|TRBJ1-1|NA
TGTGCCAGCAGCGTCGAGGCGAACACTGAAGCTTTCTTT
CASSVEANTEAFF
>once|TRBV4-1|TRBJ1-5|TRBD1
TGCGCCAGCAGCCAAGGTAACAGGGGGAGCAATCAGCCCCAGCATTTT
CASSQGNRGSNQPQHF
>NA|TRBV27|TRBJ1-5|TRBD1
TGTGCCAGCAGAGAGACAGGGGGGTCGCCCCAGCATTTT
CASRETGGSPQHF
>few|TRBV7-2|TRBJ2-3|TRBD2
TGTGCCAGCAGCTTAGGGCTAGCGGGAGGGCCGGAAGATACGCAGTATTTT
CASSLGLAGGPEDTQYF
>NA|TRBV6-5|TRBJ2-2|NA
TGTGCCAGCAGTTCGGGGAGTCACGGGGAGCTGTTTTTT
CASSSGSHGELFF
>NA|TRBV18|TRBJ2-1|TRBD1
TGTGCCAGCTCAAACCGGGACAGGGGACAGAATGAGCAGTTCTTC
CASSNRDRGQNEQFF
>NA|TRBV7-9|TRBJ2-7|TRBD1
TGTGCCAGCAGCACCCCCGGGACAGGGGAGTTCGAGCAGTACTTC
CASSTPGTGEFEQYF
>once|TRBV7-9|TRBJ1-1|NA
TGTGCCAGCAGACTGTGGGTCGGCGGGGAGGACACTGAAGCTTTCTTT
CASRLWVGGEDTEAFF
>NA|TRBV6-5|TRBJ1-3|NA
TGTGCCAGCAGTTACTCGGGGCTCTCCTCTGGAAACACCATATATTTT
CASSYSGLSSGNTIYF
>NA|TRBV20-1|TRBJ2-7|NA
TGCAGTGCTAGGAGCGTCTACGAGCAGTACTTC
CSARSVYEQYF